The entry below gives a single T cell receptor (beta chain) sequence along with its context. This clonotype has more than one count but fewer than ten. Its antigen is still unknown. No base quality information exists; no much larger clone differs at one position. Library prep was done by RACE. The listed sequencing device is NextSeq 500. Library preparation attached unique molecular identifiers to individual cDNA molecules for quantitative, reproducible TCR counting. Each blood RNA sample was used to sequence both TCR alpha and TCR beta chains. Per the authors' processing: The median number of TCRs per sample was around 96,000, ranging from about 20,000 to 690,600. V, J and CDR3 annotation of the TCR reads was performed with the Decombinator software suite. Every sample was subsampled to the same number of TCRs (28,000) for the PS versus PT1 abundance plots. Expanded TCRs were defined as absent before sensitization and observed at least eight times at the 2-week time point. The raw public reads went through TCRdb reprocessing: fastp at Q25, MiXCR clone calling, in-frame beta chains kept. Rows merge per CDR3 protein into single entries with the most common DNA and genes. Here the V and J calls rest on TCRdb's processing, not on the authors' analysis. The sample table records tens of thousands of distinct CDR3 sequences; 10% of these occur just once. The ten largest clones add up to 2% to 2.5% of the sample.

Explained via the paper, the time point label denotes: patch test 2, 6 weeks after DPC sensitization. In light of the paper, this sample's treatment or condition label describes: therapeutic diphenylcyclopropenone sensitization with weekly scalp DPC. At each patch-test visit, blood was drawn before the patch test was applied. Patients were considered eligible if aged 18 to 70, diagnosed with alopecia and deemed suitable for DPC therapy, and patients were excluded if pregnant. Total RNA was extracted from unfractionated whole blood collected in Tempus Blood RNA tubes. Trimmed from V: 0 bases; trimmed from J: 3 bases; junction bases lacking a gene match: 5. The CDR3 runs 17 amino acids, cysteine and phenylalanine included. The sequence is cut down to CDR3 DNA, 51 bases in frame from base 1. Reading the germline V gene gives CDR1 SGHDN and CDR2 FVKESK. These data come from a study of human T cells and chemical hapten exposure listed by TCRdb under 2021. About the study as a whole: For sensitization, 2% DPC in acetone was applied to a roughly 2 cm by roughly 2 cm area of upper inner arm skin. Patients additionally received weekly therapeutic DPC doses to the scalp throughout the approximately 24-week study period. Patch testing on the upper back used Finn chambers containing 0.01% DPC, with scoring done after 6 days according to International Contact Dermatitis Research Group standards. The mostly female patient cohort included alopecia areata with under or over 50% scalp involvement, alopecia totalis and alopecia universalis. The libraries were sequenced as a pool, and the TCR yield per sample differed mostly because of small variations in library volumes within the pool. In alopecia patients, the study followed how the peripheral blood TCR repertoire changed in vivo over primary and secondary sensitization to diphenylcyclopropenone (DPC), a hapten. Blood samples were taken from patients before sensitization (week 0) and then at 2, 6 and about 24 weeks after DPC sensitization. For TCR sequencing, blood came from over 25 alopecia patients at anywhere from one to four time points (pre-sensitization, 2, 6 and 24 weeks).

Study-wide conclusions, independent of this receptor: A positive correlation was found between the number of PT1 expanded TCRs and patch test score, with significance reached at thresholds 8, 16 and 32 but not 4. The number of TCRs above 1 in 1000 frequency did not change with DPC sensitization; there was no evidence of global repertoire structure alterations. After repeated subsampling, changes were observed in the strength of the expansion versus patch-test correlation and in the threshold at which the correlation became significant. Because every patient had alopecia, a presumed autoimmune disease, the patients' immune response might differ from that of healthy individuals. Significantly more large CDR3 similarity clusters were formed by expanded TCRs than by pre-sensitization or healthy control sets, consistent with antigen-driven responses.

The material sequenced was whole blood, taken in connection with sensitization to the hapten diphenylcyclopropenone (DPC). The receptor was derived from a woman between 25 and 40 years old with alopecia areata. Some clones in this sample may be carry-over from other donors' samples. The chain joins TRBV14 to TRBJ1-1; TRBD1 fits 12 bases in the junction. In nucleotide form, the sequence is TGTGCCAGCAGCCAAGACCGGGACAGGGGGCTTTACACTGAAGCTTTCTTT. It translates to CASSQDRDRGLYTEAFF. With the rest looked up from the reference TRBV14 and TRBJ1-1 genes rather than sequenced, the full variable domain is EAGVTQFPSHSVIEKGQTVTLRCDPISGHDNLYWYRRVMGKEIKFLLHFVKESKQDESGMPNNRFLAERTGGTYSTLKVQPAELEDSGVYFCASSQDRDRGLYTEAFFGQGTRLTVV.